In this sample, the clone carrying this T cell receptor beta chain turned up a few times. This entry comes from a study of T cells in Graves' hyperthyroidism and ophthalmopathy. TCR beta CDR3 sequences were amplified from RNA transcripts. HTBI primers were used for first-round RT-PCR of the TCR CDR3. TCRdb independently ran MiXCR on the multiplex PCR reads; one entry per CDR3 protein. The sample has under 400,000 distinct CDR3 sequences; roughly 18% are singletons. Graves' hyperthyroidism without ophthalmopathy progression within 18 months was termed stable. Lactation, pregnancy, other autoimmune disease or uncontrolled infection led to exclusion of patients. The ends lost 6 bases at V and 0 bases at J; junction bases unmatched: 5. The CDR3 has 15 residues. CDR1 SQVTM and CDR2 ANQGSEA come from the germline V gene.

The gene calls are TRBV29-1 and TRBJ2-6, with TRBD2 matching over 7 bases. The TCR originated in a woman aged 45-65 years with Graves' hyperthyroidism. Sample: blood. The CDR3 loop reads CSVAGESSGANVLTF. CDR3 in DNA: TGCAGCGTCGCGGGGGAGAGCTCTGGGGCCAACGTCCTGACTTTC.